The present TCR beta chain was sequenced within a study of blood T cell repertoires in COVID-19. Study as a whole: The United States, Italy and Spain provided the acute and convalescent COVID-19 samples. PBMCs, B-cell-depleted T cells, or T cells were the source of the cDNA or gDNA that made up the material.

Per the authors' pipeline: Amplifying reference gene primers gave estimates of nucleated cell counts. The protocol was immunoSEQ multiplex PCR, while the TCRdb copy is restricted to in-frame clones and leaves out a portion. Clonal size and the V and J genes are those of that table, whereas D and trimming came from the DNA. The table shows about 50,000 clones, with over 90% occurring only once. J was trimmed by 3 bases and V by 1 base; bases with no gene match: 3. Germline V lookup: CDR1 MGHRA, CDR2 YSYEKL. CDR3 length: 14 residues. The receptor comes from a woman of 80 years or more with acute or convalescent COVID-19. The sequenced sample consisted of peripheral blood. This chain uses TRBV4-1 with TRBJ2-7; 7 positions match TRBD2. CDR3 region: CASSQGEGFYEQYF. CDR3 nucleotide sequence: TGCGCCAGCAGCCAAGGGGAGGGGTTCTACGAGCAGTACTTC.